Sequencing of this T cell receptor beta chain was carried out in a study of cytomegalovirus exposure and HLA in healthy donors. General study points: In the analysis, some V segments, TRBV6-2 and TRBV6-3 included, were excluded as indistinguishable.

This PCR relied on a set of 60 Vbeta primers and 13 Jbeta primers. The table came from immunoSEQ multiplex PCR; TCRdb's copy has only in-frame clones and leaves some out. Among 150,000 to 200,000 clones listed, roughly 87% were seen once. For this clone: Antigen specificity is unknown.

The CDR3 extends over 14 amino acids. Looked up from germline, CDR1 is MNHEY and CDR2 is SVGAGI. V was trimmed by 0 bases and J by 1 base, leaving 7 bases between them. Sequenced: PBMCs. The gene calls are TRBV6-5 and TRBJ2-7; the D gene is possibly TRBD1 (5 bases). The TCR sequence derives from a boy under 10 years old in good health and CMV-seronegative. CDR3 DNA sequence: TGTGCCAGCAGTTACTCTGGACAATCCTACGAGCAGTACTTC. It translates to CASSYSGQSYEQYF.